This T cell receptor beta chain is from a study of shared clonotypes between healthy human individuals. Overall study results and limits: Generation probabilities of non-shared clonotypes were lower (relative to those shared by all four donors).

On this clone itself: Antigen specificity is unknown.

In the naive CD8 group, cells lacked CD45RO and were positively selected for CCR7, so terminally differentiated effector memory CD45RA+ cells were left out. Looked up from germline, CDR1 is MNHEY and CDR2 is SVGAGI. This CDR3 comprises 15 residues. Trimming stripped 2 bases from V and 7 bases from J, with 12 bases between. Repertoires were generated with immunoSEQ multiplex PCR, while TCRdb's copy carries only in-frame clones and drops some. Among millions of clones listed, about 95% were seen once. The sequence was collected from a man aged 18 to 29 in good health. The sequencing input was naive CD8+ T cells sorted from blood. The chain uses TRBV6-5 and TRBJ1-6, with unresolved D. The CDR3, as DNA: TGTGCCAGCAGTTACGACCCTCTGGCCAATTCACCCCTCCACTTT. Its translation: CASSYDPLANSPLHF.